This T cell receptor (beta chain) was retrieved from a study of T cell repertoires and HLA-DP antigens. Study summary: CD4+ T cells were cocultured with HeLa cells expressing HLA-DP. A couple of male donors and one female donor spanned ages 18-to-29 through 60-to-69. Study-level findings and limits: Clones undetected before culture averaged about 35% against one allele and approximately 50% against the other.

Comments on this clone: Antigen unknown.

The primer mix covered 54 TRBV segments and 13 TRBJ segments. Using immunoSEQ multiplex PCR, the repertoire was profiled, and TCRdb retains in-frame clones only, with some absent. This table holds roughly 73,000 clones, about 82% found once. The sample comprised CD4+ T cells from PBMCs. The receptor was isolated from a man aged 60-69 years in good health and CMV-seronegative.

The CDR3 DNA sequence: TGTGCCAGCAGCCCCCCCCCGACGGGAGAGACCCAGTACTTC. Protein: CASSPPPTGETQYF. The chain joins TRBV6-1 to TRBJ2-5; D is unclear. Germline values: CDR1 MNHNS, CDR2 SASEGT. V shed 6 bases and J shed 4 bases, with 15 bases lying between them. This CDR3 has 14 amino acids.